The clone carrying this TCR beta chain has a handful of counts. Its target is not known. These data originate in a study of T cells after yellow fever vaccination. Study in general: SMART-Seq v4 Ultra Low Input prepared the low-cell-number fractions.

Universal primer sites and UMIs were introduced during 5'RACE template-switching synthesis of TCR cDNA. In TCRdb, the 5' RACE reads were re-called with MiXCR into one record per CDR3 protein. The repertoire holds approximately 550,000 distinct CDR3 sequences, with about 13% as singletons. Germline V gene data show CDR1 as SGHTA and CDR2 as FQGNSA. The CDR3 runs to 13 residues. Trimming cost V 5 bases and J 9 bases, with 14 bases left between them. Overall study findings and caveats: Post-booster reappearance was seen for most primary-vaccination clones (96% CD4, around 91% CD8).

Sequencing was performed on PBMCs, taken on the day of the yellow fever booster vaccination. This sequence originates from a man between 25 and 39 years old who received the YFV17D yellow fever vaccine. This chain links TRBV7-2 with TRBJ2-1; D unclear. CDR3 DNA: TGTGCCAGCAGCGCCGCGCTTGTTGGTGAGCAGTTCTTC. Amino acids: CASSAALVGEQFF.